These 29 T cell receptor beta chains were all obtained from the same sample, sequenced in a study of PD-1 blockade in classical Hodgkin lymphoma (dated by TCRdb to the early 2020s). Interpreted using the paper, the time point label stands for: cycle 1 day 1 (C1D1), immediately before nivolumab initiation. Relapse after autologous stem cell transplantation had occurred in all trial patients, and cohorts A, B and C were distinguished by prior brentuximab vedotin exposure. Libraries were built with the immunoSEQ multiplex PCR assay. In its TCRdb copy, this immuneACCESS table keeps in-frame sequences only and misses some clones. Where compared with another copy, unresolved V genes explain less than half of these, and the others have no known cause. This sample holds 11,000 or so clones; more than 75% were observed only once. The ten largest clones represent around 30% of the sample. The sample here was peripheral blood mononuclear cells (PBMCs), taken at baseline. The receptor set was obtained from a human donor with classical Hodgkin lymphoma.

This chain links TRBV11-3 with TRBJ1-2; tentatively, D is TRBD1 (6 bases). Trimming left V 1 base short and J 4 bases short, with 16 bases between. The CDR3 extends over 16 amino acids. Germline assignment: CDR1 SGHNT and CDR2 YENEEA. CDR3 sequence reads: CASSLVEEWTVYGYTF. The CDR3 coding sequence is TGTGCCAGCAGCTTAGTAGAGGAGTGGACAGTCTATGGCTACACCTTC.

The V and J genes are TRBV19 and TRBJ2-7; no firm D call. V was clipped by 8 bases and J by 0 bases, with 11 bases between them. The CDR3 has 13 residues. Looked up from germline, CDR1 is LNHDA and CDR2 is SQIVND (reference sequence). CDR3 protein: CASSDLVSYEQYF. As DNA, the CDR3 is TGTGCCAGTTCGGACCTTGTCTCCTACGAGCAGTACTTC.

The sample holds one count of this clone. The CDR3 spells CASSSDISLNTGELFF. The CDR3, as DNA: TGCGCCAGCAGCTCTGACATATCATTGAACACCGGGGAGCTGTTTTTT. The J gene is TRBJ2-2, the V gene TRBV5-1; the D is unclear. Trimming pared 3 bases from V and 1 base from J, leaving 13 bases between. CDR3 length equals 16 residues. Germline loops: CDR1 SGHRS, CDR2 YFSETQ.

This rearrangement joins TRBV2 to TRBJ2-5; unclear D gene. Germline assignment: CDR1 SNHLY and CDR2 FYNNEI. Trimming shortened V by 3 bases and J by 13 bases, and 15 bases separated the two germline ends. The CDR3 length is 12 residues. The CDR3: CASSESLRPPYF. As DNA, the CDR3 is TGTGCCAGCAGTGAGTCGTTGCGCCCGCCGTACTTC.

CDR3 DNA sequence: TGTGCTAGTGTGCTCTTTCTTGGAAACACCATATATTTT. Residues: CASVLFLGNTIYF. The rearrangement uses TRBV12-5 and TRBJ1-3; no reliable D call. This CDR3 contains 13 residues. Germline V gives CDR1 LGHNT, CDR2 FRNRAP. Trimming pared 7 bases from V and 3 bases from J, leaving 10 bases between.

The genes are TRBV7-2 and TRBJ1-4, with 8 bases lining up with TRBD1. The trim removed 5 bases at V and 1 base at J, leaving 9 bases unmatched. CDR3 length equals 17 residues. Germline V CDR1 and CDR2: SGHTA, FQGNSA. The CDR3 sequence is CASSRFLGQGTNEKLFF. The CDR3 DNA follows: TGTGCCAGCAGCCGATTTCTAGGACAGGGAACTAATGAAAAACTGTTTTTT.

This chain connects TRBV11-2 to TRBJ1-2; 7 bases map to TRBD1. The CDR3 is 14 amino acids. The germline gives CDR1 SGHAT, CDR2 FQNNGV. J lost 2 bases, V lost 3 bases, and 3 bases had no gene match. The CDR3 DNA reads TGTGCCAGCAGCTTCTCGACAGGGAACTATGGCTACACCTTC. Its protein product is CASSFSTGNYGYTF.

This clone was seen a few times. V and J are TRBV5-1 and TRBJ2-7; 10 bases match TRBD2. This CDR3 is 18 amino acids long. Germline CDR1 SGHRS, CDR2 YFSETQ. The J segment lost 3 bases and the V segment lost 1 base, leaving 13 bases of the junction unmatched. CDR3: CASSLSASGGRGIYEQYF. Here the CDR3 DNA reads TGCGCCAGCAGCTTGTCGGCTAGCGGGGGACGGGGAATCTACGAGCAGTACTTC.

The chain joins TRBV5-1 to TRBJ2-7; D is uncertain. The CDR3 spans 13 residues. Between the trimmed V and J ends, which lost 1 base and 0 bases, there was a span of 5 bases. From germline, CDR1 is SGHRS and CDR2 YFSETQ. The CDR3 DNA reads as TGCGCCAGCAGCTTGTTAATCTCCTACGAGCAGTACTTC. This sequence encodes CASSLLISYEQYF.

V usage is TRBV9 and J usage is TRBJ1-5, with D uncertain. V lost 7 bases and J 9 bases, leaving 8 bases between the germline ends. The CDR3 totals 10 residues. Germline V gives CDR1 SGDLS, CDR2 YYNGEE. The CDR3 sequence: CASPSRPQHF. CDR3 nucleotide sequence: TGTGCCAGCCCCTCCCGGCCCCAGCATTTT. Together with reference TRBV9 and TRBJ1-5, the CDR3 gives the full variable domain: DSGVTQTPKHLITATGQRVTLRCSPRSGDLSVYWYQQSLDQGLQFLIQYYNGEERAKGNILERFSAQQFPDLHSELNLSSLELGDSALYFCASPSRPQHFGDGTRLSIL.

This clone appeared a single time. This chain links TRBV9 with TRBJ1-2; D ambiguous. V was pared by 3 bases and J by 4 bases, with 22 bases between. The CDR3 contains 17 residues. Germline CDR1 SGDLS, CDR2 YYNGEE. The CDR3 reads CASSAGGHTVRSYGYTF. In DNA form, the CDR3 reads TGTGCCAGCAGCGCCGGAGGGCACACCGTCCGTTCCTATGGCTACACCTTC.

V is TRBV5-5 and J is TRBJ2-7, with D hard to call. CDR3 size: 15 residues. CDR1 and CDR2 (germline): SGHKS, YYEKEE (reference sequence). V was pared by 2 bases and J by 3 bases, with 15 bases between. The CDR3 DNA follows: TGTGCCAGCAGCTTTTCAGCGAGTTTAAACTACGAGCAGTACTTC. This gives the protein CASSFSASLNYEQYF.

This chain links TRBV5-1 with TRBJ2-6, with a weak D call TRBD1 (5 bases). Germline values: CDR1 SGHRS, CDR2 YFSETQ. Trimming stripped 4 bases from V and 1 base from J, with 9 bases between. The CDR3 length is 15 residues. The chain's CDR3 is CASSSPGSGANVLTF. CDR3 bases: TGCGCCAGCAGCAGCCCAGGGTCTGGGGCCAACGTCCTGACTTTC.

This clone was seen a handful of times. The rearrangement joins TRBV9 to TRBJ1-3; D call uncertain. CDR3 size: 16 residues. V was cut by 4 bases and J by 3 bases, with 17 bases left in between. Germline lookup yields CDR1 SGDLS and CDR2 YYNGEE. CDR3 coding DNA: TGTGCCAGCAGCCCCAACCCCGGGGTCGGTGGAAACACCATATATTTT. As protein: CASSPNPGVGGNTIYF.

The CDR3 region is CASSGLGGETQYF. The CDR3 DNA reads TGTGCCAGCAGTGGGCTCGGGGGGGAGACCCAGTACTTC. The chain joins TRBV6-5 to TRBJ2-5, with 7 bases fitting TRBD2. This CDR3 contains 13 residues. Germline V gives CDR1 MNHEY, CDR2 SVGAGI. Unmatched junction bases numbered 5, after V lost 5 bases and J lost 5 bases.

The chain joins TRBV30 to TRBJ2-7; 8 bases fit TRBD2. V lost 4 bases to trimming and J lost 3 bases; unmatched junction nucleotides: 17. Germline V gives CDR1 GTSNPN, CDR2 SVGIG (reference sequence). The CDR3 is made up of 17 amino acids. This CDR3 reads CAWNGRAINRGFYEQYF. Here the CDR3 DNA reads TGTGCCTGGAACGGGAGGGCGATAAATAGGGGTTTCTACGAGCAGTACTTC.

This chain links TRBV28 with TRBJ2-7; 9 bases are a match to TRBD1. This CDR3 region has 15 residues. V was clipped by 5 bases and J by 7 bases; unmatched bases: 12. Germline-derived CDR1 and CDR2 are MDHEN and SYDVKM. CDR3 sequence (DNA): TGTGCCAGCAGTAGCCCGACAGGGGGGACGGAGGAGCAGTACTTC. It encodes CASSSPTGGTEEQYF.

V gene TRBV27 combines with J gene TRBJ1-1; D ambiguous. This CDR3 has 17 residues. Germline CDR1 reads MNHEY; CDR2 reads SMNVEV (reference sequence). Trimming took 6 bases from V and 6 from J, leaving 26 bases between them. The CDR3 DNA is TGTGCCAGCAGCCCCCCTATCCGGGCAGACCTCCTAGCTGAAGCTTTCTTT. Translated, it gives CASSPPIRADLLAEAFF.

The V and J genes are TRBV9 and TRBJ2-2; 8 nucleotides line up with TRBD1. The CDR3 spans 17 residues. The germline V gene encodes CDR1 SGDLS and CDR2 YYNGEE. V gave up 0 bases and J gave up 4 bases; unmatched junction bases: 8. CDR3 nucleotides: TGTGCCAGCAGCGTAGTCAGAGACAGGGGTTTCACCGGGGAGCTGTTTTTT. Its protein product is CASSVVRDRGFTGELFF.

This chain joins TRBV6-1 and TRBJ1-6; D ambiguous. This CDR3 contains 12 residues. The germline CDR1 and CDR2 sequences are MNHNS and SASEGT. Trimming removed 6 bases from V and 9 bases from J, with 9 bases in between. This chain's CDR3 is CASRVGSSPLHF. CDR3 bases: TGTGCCAGCAGGGTTGGGTCTTCACCCCTCCACTTT.

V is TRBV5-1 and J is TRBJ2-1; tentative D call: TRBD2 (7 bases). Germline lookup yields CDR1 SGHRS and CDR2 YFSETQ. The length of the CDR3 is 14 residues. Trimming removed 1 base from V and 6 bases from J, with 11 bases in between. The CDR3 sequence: CASSLNGGLNEQFF. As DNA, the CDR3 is TGCGCCAGCAGCTTGAACGGGGGGCTCAATGAGCAGTTCTTC.

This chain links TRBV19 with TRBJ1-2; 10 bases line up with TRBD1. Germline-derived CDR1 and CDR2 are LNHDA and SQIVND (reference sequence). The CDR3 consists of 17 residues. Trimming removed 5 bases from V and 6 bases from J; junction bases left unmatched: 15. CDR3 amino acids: CASSSSLTGGAWNGYTF. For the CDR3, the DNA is TGTGCCAGTAGTTCCTCCTTGACAGGGGGCGCGTGGAATGGCTACACCTTC.

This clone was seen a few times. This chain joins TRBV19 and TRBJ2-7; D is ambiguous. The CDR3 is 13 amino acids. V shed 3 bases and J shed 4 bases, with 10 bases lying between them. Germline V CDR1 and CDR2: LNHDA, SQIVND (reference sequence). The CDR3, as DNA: TGTGCCAGTAGTATCGTAGGGTTTTACGAGCAGTACTTC. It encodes CASSIVGFYEQYF.

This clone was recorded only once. The CDR3 protein is CASSQRTGLTGTGELFF. The CDR3 DNA follows: TGTGCCAGCAGCCAAAGAACAGGCCTGACGGGGACCGGGGAGCTGTTTTTT. V usage is TRBV14 and J usage is TRBJ2-2; D could derive from TRBD1 or TRBD2 (5 bases each). CDR1 and CDR2 (germline): SGHDN, FVKESK. This CDR3 contains 17 residues. Trimming removed 2 bases from V and 5 bases from J, with 18 bases in between.

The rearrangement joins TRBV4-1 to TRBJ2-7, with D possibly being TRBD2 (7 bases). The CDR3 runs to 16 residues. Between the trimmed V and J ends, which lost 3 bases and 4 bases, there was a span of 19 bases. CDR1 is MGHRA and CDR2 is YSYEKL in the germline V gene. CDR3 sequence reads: CASSQGAERGYYEQYF. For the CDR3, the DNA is TGCGCCAGCAGCCAGGGGGCGGAGCGGGGCTATTACGAGCAGTACTTC.

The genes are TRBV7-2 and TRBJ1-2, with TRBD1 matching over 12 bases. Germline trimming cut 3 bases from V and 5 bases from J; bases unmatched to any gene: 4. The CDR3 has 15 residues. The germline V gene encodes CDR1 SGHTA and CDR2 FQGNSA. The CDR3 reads CASSFPGQGAYGYTF. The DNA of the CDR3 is TGTGCCAGCAGCTTTCCGGGACAGGGGGCGTATGGCTACACCTTC.

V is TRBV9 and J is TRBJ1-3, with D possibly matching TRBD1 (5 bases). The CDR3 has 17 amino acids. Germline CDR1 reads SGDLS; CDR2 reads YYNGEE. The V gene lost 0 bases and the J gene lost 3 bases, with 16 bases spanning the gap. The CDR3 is CASSVVPGEPSGNTIYF. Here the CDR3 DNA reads TGTGCCAGCAGCGTAGTCCCGGGGGAGCCTAGTGGAAACACCATATATTTT.

CDR3 coding DNA: TGTGCCAGCAGCTCGACAGGGCTGGACTATGGCTACACCTTC. Translating it yields CASSSTGLDYGYTF. V is TRBV13 and J is TRBJ1-2; 7 positions match TRBD1. From germline, CDR1 is PRHDT and CDR2 FYEKMQ (reference sequence). With V trimmed by 4 bases and J by 3 bases, 5 bases remained unmatched. This CDR3 contains 14 residues.

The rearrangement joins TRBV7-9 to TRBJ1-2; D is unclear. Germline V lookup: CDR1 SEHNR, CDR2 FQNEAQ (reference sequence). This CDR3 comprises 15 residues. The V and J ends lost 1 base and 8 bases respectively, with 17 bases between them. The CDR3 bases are TGTGCCAGCAGCTTAGAGGCCTGGGATGCGGAAGGCTACACCTTC. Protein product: CASSLEAWDAEGYTF.